These 26 T cell receptor beta chains were sequenced from one sample in a study of shared clonotypes between healthy human individuals (TCRdb year 2020). Libraries came from the immunoSEQ multiplex PCR assay. Not all clones reach the TCRdb copy of this immuneACCESS table, which keeps in-frame sequences only. Checked studies attribute under half of the gap to unresolved V genes and leave the rest unexplained. For this sample the table gives roughly 1,600,000 clones, of which 97% to 99% were detected only once. 0.36% of the sample comes from the top ten. The specimen was naive CD4+ T cells sorted from blood. The cell subset or site label of this sample denotes: CD45RA+ positively selected. The receptors shown here come from a man younger than 40 in good health.

The chain employs TRBV2 and TRBJ1-3; D gene uncertain. Germline V gives CDR1 SNHLY, CDR2 FYNNEI. The CDR3 is made up of 14 amino acids. V lost 6 bases and J 1 base, leaving 10 bases between the germline ends. The CDR3 DNA reads TGTGCCAGCAGCGATTTAGGGTCTGGAAACACCATATATTTT. It codes for CASSDLGSGNTIYF. The full variable domain, completed using reference TRBV2 and TRBJ1-3, is EPEVTQTPSHQVTQMGQEVILRCVPISNHLYFYWYRQILGQKVEFLVSFYNNEISEKSEIFDDQFSVERPDGSNFTLKIRSTKLEDSAMYFCASSDLGSGNTIYFGEGSWLTVV.

The chain joins TRBV5-6 to TRBJ2-7; TRBD1 matches at 9 bases. This CDR3 has 16 amino acids. The V gene end was trimmed by 4 bases and the J gene end by 2 bases; junction bases not matched to a gene: 10. CDR1 SGHDT and CDR2 YYEEEE come from the germline V gene. CDR3 sequence reads: CASSLQGQGGPYEQYF. In DNA form, the CDR3 reads TGTGCCAGCAGCCTGCAGGGACAGGGCGGCCCCTACGAGCAGTACTTC.

The chain joins TRBV29-1 to TRBJ2-7, with TRBD1 identical over 9 bases. Looked up from germline, CDR1 is SQVTM and CDR2 is ANQGSEA. CDR3 size: 11 residues. The V segment lost 6 bases and the J segment 9 bases; nucleotides outside the gene matches: 6. The CDR3 loop reads CSVTGQGWQYF. CDR3 DNA: TGCAGCGTCACGGGACAGGGTTGGCAGTACTTC.

The rearrangement links TRBV11-2 to TRBJ2-7; no clear D gene. The germline V and J ends were trimmed by 5 bases and 8 bases, with 10 bases remaining between them. Per the germline V gene, CDR1 is SGHAT and CDR2 is FQNNGV. The CDR3 is made up of 11 amino acids. The CDR3 spells CASSVDNQQYF. In DNA, the CDR3 is TGTGCCAGCAGCGTGGATAACCAGCAGTACTTC. The full variable domain, completed using reference TRBV11-2 and TRBJ2-7, is EAGVAQSPRYKIIEKRQSVAFWCNPISGHATLYWYQQILGQGPKLLIQFQNNGVVDDSQLPKDRFSAERLKGVDSTLKIQPAKLEDSAVYLCASSVDNQQYFGPGTRLTVT.

The chain recombines TRBV5-5 with TRBJ1-5; D ambiguous. This CDR3 region has 14 residues. In germline, CDR1 is SGHKS, CDR2 YYEKEE (reference sequence). The V end lost 0 bases, the J end lost 4 bases, and 8 bases lay between the germline ends. The CDR3 DNA is TGTGCCAGCAGCTTGGGACGGAGAAATCAGCCCCAGCATTTT. Protein product: CASSLGRRNQPQHF.

This sequence joins TRBV18 and TRBJ2-5; D might be TRBD1 (6 bases). The V and J ends lost 4 bases and 5 bases respectively, with 17 bases between them. The CDR3 loop spans 15 amino acids. Germline V gene sequence: CDR1 KGHSH, CDR2 LQKENI. The CDR3: CASSLNTGSGETQYF. In nucleotides, the CDR3 is TGTGCCAGCTCACTGAACACAGGGTCTGGTGAGACCCAGTACTTC.

The CDR3 nucleotides read TGTGCCAGCAAACGGGGGCCCCTCAGCTACGAGCAGTACTTC. Protein sequence: CASKRGPLSYEQYF. This chain uses TRBV6-4 with TRBJ2-7; D is possibly TRBD1 or TRBD2 (6 bases each). V was pared by 7 bases and J by 3 bases, with 16 bases between. Germline V gene sequence: CDR1 MRHNA, CDR2 SNTAGT. The CDR3 contains 14 residues.

The J gene is TRBJ2-5, the V gene TRBV18; perhaps D is TRBD1 or TRBD2 (5 bases each). With 4 bases removed from V and 4 bases from J, the gap between germline ends came to 19 bases. Per germline, CDR1 KGHSH and CDR2 LQKENI. This CDR3 comprises 16 residues. CDR3 coding DNA: TGTGCCAGCTCACAGGGCCCTTCAGGGAGCGGAGAGACCCAGTACTTC. It translates to CASSQGPSGSGETQYF.

In this sample, this clone turned up once. The DNA of the CDR3 is TGTGCCAGCAGCTTGGTGGGTGAGCAGTTCTTC. Its translation is CASSLVGEQFF. The chain uses TRBV5-5 and TRBJ2-1; D uncertain. This CDR3 is 11 amino acids long. Germline CDR1 SGHKS, CDR2 YYEKEE (reference sequence). Trimming pared 0 bases from V and 9 bases from J, leaving 4 bases between.

The rearrangement links TRBV11-2 to TRBJ2-5, with D tentatively TRBD2 (6 bases). V lost 2 bases and J 5 bases, leaving 12 bases between the germline ends. The germline V gene encodes CDR1 SGHAT and CDR2 FQNNGV. This CDR3 has 14 residues. As DNA, the CDR3 is TGTGCCAGCAGCTTAAATGTTGCGGGGGAGACCCAGTACTTC. It translates to CASSLNVAGETQYF.

J is TRBJ2-3 and V is TRBV6-1; the match to TRBD2 covers 8 bases. The CDR3 runs to 15 residues. Germline V gives CDR1 MNHNS, CDR2 SASEGT. The V gene end was trimmed by 3 bases and the J gene end by 1 base; junction bases not matched to a gene: 3. DNA of the CDR3: TGTGCCAGCAGTGACATCGGGAGGGGCACAGATACGCAGTATTTT. It yields the protein CASSDIGRGTDTQYF.

The J gene is TRBJ1-5, the V gene TRBV6-5; D ambiguous. This CDR3 has 15 residues. In germline, CDR1 is MNHEY, CDR2 SVGAGI. V was shortened by 5 bases and J by 2 bases, with 13 bases between the two germline ends. CDR3 sequence reads: CASSPFSSRNQPQHF. DNA of the CDR3: TGTGCCAGCAGTCCTTTCTCGAGTCGCAATCAGCCCCAGCATTTT.

The chain carries TRBV6-5 and TRBJ2-7, with TRBD2 matching 11 bases. Germline trimming cut 4 bases from V and 5 bases from J; bases unmatched to any gene: 10. The CDR3 is made up of 16 amino acids. CDR1 is MNHEY and CDR2 is SVGAGI in the germline V gene. The CDR3 loop is CASSFNTGTSGNEQYF. DNA of the CDR3: TGTGCCAGCAGTTTCAACACCGGGACTAGCGGAAACGAGCAGTACTTC.

The CDR3, as DNA: TGTGCCAGCAGCTTGTCAACGACTAGCACCACAGATACGCAGTATTTT. Translated, it gives CASSLSTTSTTDTQYF. The chain couples TRBV5-4 to TRBJ2-3; the match to TRBD2 covers 7 bases. Per the germline V gene, CDR1 is SGHNT and CDR2 is YYREEE (reference sequence). The CDR3 is made up of 16 amino acids. Trimming took 1 base from V and 2 from J; bases not matched to a gene: 7.

V and J are TRBV29-1 and TRBJ1-5; TRBD1 agrees at 7 bases. Trimming at V came to 8 bases and at J to 3 bases, leaving 4 bases not matched to a gene. This CDR3 contains 12 residues. Looked up from germline, CDR1 is SQVTM and CDR2 is ANQGSEA. The CDR3 coding sequence is TGCAGCTCAGGGGGACCCAATCAGCCCCAGCATTTT. It translates to CSSGGPNQPQHF.

This clone was seen a single time. V gene TRBV7-8 combines with J gene TRBJ2-2, with unresolved D. CDR3 length: 12 residues. V was shortened by 1 base and J by 6 bases, with 3 bases between the two germline ends. Germline values: CDR1 SGHVS, CDR2 FQNEAQ. CDR3 sequence (DNA): TGTGCCAGCAGCTTAGGTTCCGGGGAGCTGTTTTTT. It encodes CASSLGSGELFF. Full variable domain (missing parts from reference TRBV7-8 and TRBJ2-2): GAGVSQSPRYKVAKRGQDVALRCDPISGHVSLFWYQQALGQGPEFLTYFQNEAQLDKSGLPSDRFFAERPEGSVSTLKIQRTQQEDSAVYLCASSLGSGELFFGEGSRLTVL.

The V and J genes are TRBV2 and TRBJ2-1, with 7 bases fitting TRBD1. Losses at the gene ends were 4 bases for V and 10 bases for J; bases not matched to a gene: 7. Germline V gene data show CDR1 as SNHLY and CDR2 as FYNNEI. The CDR3 has 13 amino acids. The CDR3 sequence: CASSVQGTMEQFF. DNA for the CDR3: TGTGCCAGCAGTGTACAGGGGACCATGGAGCAGTTCTTC.

The chain uses TRBV11-2 and TRBJ1-1, with D unclear. This CDR3 is built from 13 residues. The V gene lost 9 bases and the J gene lost 1 base, with 12 bases spanning the gap. CDR1 and CDR2 from the germline V gene are SGHAT and FQNNGV. CDR3 residues: CASELMGNTEAFF. The CDR3 coding sequence is TGTGCCAGTGAACTTATGGGGAACACTGAAGCTTTCTTT.

With respect to this clone: The same CDR3 can be traced to other DNA sequences in this sample. V is TRBV28 and J is TRBJ1-5; D gene uncertain. CDR3 length equals 13 residues. The ends were cut back, 5 bases at V and 4 bases at J, with 9 bases in the middle. Germline loops: CDR1 MDHEN, CDR2 SYDVKM. This CDR3 is CASSLPLNQPQHF. CDR3 DNA sequence: TGTGCCAGCAGTCTCCCCCTTAATCAGCCCCAGCATTTT. The whole variable domain, filled in from reference TRBV28 and TRBJ1-5, reads DVKVTQSSRYLVKRTGEKVFLECVQDMDHENMFWYRQDPGLGLRLIYFSYDVKMKEKGDIPEGYSVSREKKERFSLILESASTNQTSMYLCASSLPLNQPQHFGDGTRLSIL.

The DNA of the CDR3 is TGTGCCAGCAGCGTAGGTGGGGACAGGGGTCTGTACGAGCAGTACTTC. Translation: CASSVGGDRGLYEQYF. The chain uses TRBV9 and TRBJ2-7; 10 positions agree with TRBD1. The CDR3 covers 16 residues. The ends lost 0 bases at V and 4 bases at J; junction bases unmatched: 7. Germline CDR1 SGDLS, CDR2 YYNGEE.

This chain joins TRBV15 and TRBJ1-2; the D gene is possibly TRBD1 (5 bases). This CDR3 is built from 17 residues. Trimming removed 1 base from V and 7 bases from J, with 22 bases in between. Looked up from germline, CDR1 is LNHNV and CDR2 is YYDKDF (reference sequence). CDR3 residues: CATSRVTLDRGLSGYTF. Written as DNA, the CDR3 is TGTGCCACCAGCAGAGTAACCCTGGACCGGGGCCTATCTGGCTACACCTTC.

This clone appeared a single time. The chain recombines TRBV7-2 with TRBJ2-7, with 7 bases that match TRBD2. This CDR3 has 14 residues. Germline V gene data show CDR1 as SGHTA and CDR2 as FQGNSA. The junction had 6 bases not matched to a gene; V was cut back by 1 base and J by 6 bases. The chain's CDR3 is CASSLELAVSEQYF. CDR3 DNA: TGTGCCAGCAGCTTAGAGCTAGCGGTTAGCGAGCAGTACTTC.

The V gene is TRBV11-2, the J gene TRBJ2-3, with D possibly being TRBD2 (6 bases). CDR1 is SGHAT, CDR2 FQNNGV, per germline. CDR3 length: 15 residues. Trimming shortened V by 5 bases and J by 0 bases, and 12 bases separated the two germline ends. CDR3 nucleotide sequence: TGTGCCAGCAGCGGTAGCGGTACTAGCACAGATACGCAGTATTTT. This encodes CASSGSGTSTDTQYF.

V and J are TRBV19 and TRBJ1-2; 7 bases map to TRBD1. Germline-derived CDR1 and CDR2 are LNHDA and SQIVND (reference sequence). The V gene end was trimmed by 8 bases and the J gene end by 1 base; junction bases not matched to a gene: 4. CDR3 length: 13 amino acids. CDR3 protein: CASRDSRNYGYTF. In nucleotides, the CDR3 is TGTGCCAGTCGGGACAGCCGTAACTATGGCTACACCTTC.

The rearrangement joins TRBV9 to TRBJ2-7, with 10 bases aligning to TRBD1. V was clipped by 2 bases and J by 1 base; unmatched bases: 3. From germline, CDR1 is SGDLS and CDR2 YYNGEE. This CDR3 spans 15 amino acids. The chain's CDR3 is CASSVGQGRSYEQYF. The CDR3 DNA sequence: TGTGCCAGCAGCGTGGGACAGGGGAGGTCCTACGAGCAGTACTTC.

The chain carries TRBV25-1 and TRBJ2-7, with D possibly matching TRBD2 (6 bases). CDR1 and CDR2 from the germline V gene are MGHDK and SYGVNS. V lost 6 bases and J 5 bases, leaving 17 bases between the germline ends. CDR3 length equals 14 residues. The CDR3: CASSPSVARHEQYF. The CDR3 DNA is TGTGCCAGCAGCCCTAGCGTCGCAAGGCACGAGCAGTACTTC.